One and the same sample provided the 20 T cell receptor beta chains below, sequenced in a study of T cells in localized non-small cell lung cancer. Method: immunoSEQ multiplex PCR; TCRdb's copy keeps in-frame clones and lacks some. The sample holds fewer than 35,000 clones, about 90% seen once. The sample consisted of PBMCs, taken before any cancer treatment. Receptors originate from a man aged 40-75 years with stage II lung adenocarcinoma.

The V call is TRBV21-1, the J call TRBJ1-4; TRBD1 was called by the table and not checked on the DNA. TRBV21-1 is shown as a pseudogene. CDR3 length: 18 amino acids. DNA for the CDR3: TGTGCCAGCAGCTCTCAAGGACAGGGGGCCCAAGGCAATGAAAAACTGTTTTTT. Its protein product is CASSSQGQGAQGNEKLFF.

The V and J genes are TRBV7-8 and TRBJ1-1; D may be TRBD1 (6 bases). The CDR3 sequence is 13 residues long. Germline CDR1 reads SGHVS; CDR2 reads FQNEAQ. The ends were cut back, 6 bases at V and 1 base at J, with 9 bases in the middle. The CDR3 reads CASREGGNTEAFF. As DNA, the CDR3 is TGTGCCAGCAGGGAGGGGGGGAACACTGAAGCTTTCTTT.

This clone appeared once. The chain uses TRBV29-1 and TRBJ2-5, with TRBD1 as a possible D gene (6 bases). V lost 4 bases and J 7 bases, leaving 13 bases between the germline ends. Germline CDR1 reads SQVTM; CDR2 reads ANQGSEA. This CDR3 is 12 amino acids long. The CDR3 region is CSVGGRAGTQYF. The CDR3 DNA sequence: TGCAGCGTTGGGGGGCGTGCGGGGACCCAGTACTTC. Supplemented by reference TRBV29-1 and TRBJ2-5, the full variable domain reads SAVISQKPSRDICQRGTSLTIQCQVDSQVTMMFWYRQQPGQSLTLIATANQGSEATYESGFVIDKFPISRPNLTFSTLTVSNMSPEDSSIYLCSVGGRAGTQYFGPGTRLLVL.

The chain uses TRBV7-2 and TRBJ2-7, with D perhaps TRBD2 (5 bases). Trimming removed 2 bases from V and 3 bases from J, with 14 bases in between. The germline V gene has CDR1 SGHTA and CDR2 FQGNSA. The CDR3 totals 15 residues. The CDR3 DNA follows: TGTGCCAGCAGCTTAACTGCGGACTTAAGCTACGAGCAGTACTTC. The encoded protein is CASSLTADLSYEQYF.

This rearrangement joins TRBV10-3 to TRBJ2-3, with TRBD2 identical over 8 bases. The CDR3 runs 12 residues. The germline CDR1 and CDR2 sequences are ENHRY and SYGVKD. J was trimmed by 6 bases and V by 4 bases; bases with no gene match: 0. CDR3: CAISGGRDTQYF. CDR3 in DNA: TGTGCCATCAGTGGCGGGAGGGATACGCAGTATTTT.

This chain connects TRBV4-1 to TRBJ2-7; 7 nucleotides align to TRBD1. The trim removed 1 base at V and 0 bases at J, leaving 6 bases unmatched. There are 16 residues in the CDR3. Per the germline V gene, CDR1 is MGHRA and CDR2 is YSYEKL. CDR3 sequence: CASSQATTGISYEQYF. CDR3 bases: TGCGCCAGCAGCCAAGCCACGACAGGGATCTCCTACGAGCAGTACTTC.

This sequence joins TRBV9 and TRBJ2-1; possibly TRBD2 for D (6 bases). The germline V and J ends were trimmed by 9 bases and 4 bases, with 23 bases remaining between them. CDR1 and CDR2 from the germline V gene are SGDLS and YYNGEE. This CDR3 has 16 amino acids. The CDR3 loop reads CATQGAGTGGYNEQFF. CDR3 nucleotides: TGTGCCACGCAAGGGGCGGGGACCGGAGGTTACAATGAGCAGTTCTTC.

CDR3 residues: CASSLESAGGAYEQYF. Here the CDR3 DNA reads TGTGCCAGCAGCTTAGAGTCAGCGGGAGGGGCCTACGAGCAGTACTTC. The chain combines TRBV13 with TRBJ2-7; 10 bases align to TRBD2. Trimming removed 1 base from V and 2 bases from J; junction bases left unmatched: 5. This CDR3 is 16 amino acids long. In germline, CDR1 is PRHDT, CDR2 FYEKMQ (reference sequence).

V gene TRBV7-2 combines with J gene TRBJ1-1; D may be TRBD1 (5 bases). The V end lost 3 bases, the J end lost 0 bases, and 8 bases lay between the germline ends. CDR3 length equals 14 residues. Germline CDR1 reads SGHTA; CDR2 reads FQGNSA. In nucleotides, the CDR3 is TGTGCCAGCAGCTTTCAGGGCATGAACACTGAAGCTTTCTTT. This encodes CASSFQGMNTEAFF.

The chain carries TRBV9 and TRBJ2-5; D is perhaps TRBD2 (5 bases). This CDR3 is built from 18 residues. V shed 0 bases and J shed 5 bases, with 23 bases lying between them. CDR1 and CDR2 (germline): SGDLS, YYNGEE. CDR3 protein: CASSVGPRSSRTGETQYF. The DNA of the CDR3 is TGTGCCAGCAGCGTAGGCCCCCGCTCCTCCAGGACGGGGGAGACCCAGTACTTC.

The rearrangement uses TRBV10-3 and TRBJ1-2, with D perhaps matching TRBD1 (5 bases). This CDR3 is built from 16 residues. Trimming left V 6 bases short and J 2 bases short, with 19 bases between. The germline gives CDR1 ENHRY, CDR2 SYGVKD. The CDR3 here is CAISRDFPNSNYGYTF. CDR3 nucleotides: TGTGCCATCAGCCGGGACTTCCCCAATAGCAACTATGGCTACACCTTC.

This chain connects TRBV4-1 to TRBJ2-7; 7 bases match TRBD2. Trimming at V came to 0 bases and at J to 0 bases, leaving 8 bases not matched to a gene. Germline V gene sequence: CDR1 MGHRA, CDR2 YSYEKL. The CDR3 is 17 amino acids. CDR3 sequence reads: CASSQDGRGGSSYEQYF. As DNA, the CDR3 is TGCGCCAGCAGCCAAGACGGGCGAGGCGGGAGCTCCTACGAGCAGTACTTC.

The rearrangement joins TRBV30 to TRBJ2-2, with 7 nucleotides matching TRBD1. CDR3 length equals 12 residues. The germline V gene has CDR1 GTSNPN and CDR2 SVGIG (reference sequence). The V and J ends lost 1 base and 9 bases, in that order; junction bases with no gene match: 2. CDR3 sequence: CAWSDRGRELFF. The DNA for the CDR3 is TGTGCCTGGAGTGACAGGGGCCGGGAGCTGTTTTTT. The variable domain in full, completed from reference TRBV30 and TRBJ2-2, reads SQTIHQWPATLVQPVGSPLSLECTVEGTSNPNLYWYRQAAGRGLQLLFYSVGIGQISSEVPQNLSASRPQDRQFILSSKKLLLSDSGFYLCAWSDRGRELFFGEGSRLTVL.

This clone was seen a single time. V gene TRBV7-2 combines with J gene TRBJ2-5; 9 bases map to TRBD1. Trimming cost V 1 base and J 5 bases; bases outside gene matches: 5. Germline V gene lookup returns CDR1 SGHTA and CDR2 FQGNSA. CDR3 length: 15 residues. The CDR3 is CASSLGGQGRETQYF. The CDR3 DNA reads TGTGCCAGCAGCTTAGGAGGACAGGGGAGGGAGACCCAGTACTTC. The full variable domain, rest sourced from reference TRBV7-2 and TRBJ2-5, is GAGVSQSPSNKVTEKGKDVELRCDPISGHTALYWYRQSLGQGLEFLIYFQGNSAPDKSGLPSDRFSAERTGGSVSTLTIQRTQQEDSAVYLCASSLGGQGRETQYFGPGTRLLVL.

J is TRBJ1-1 and V is TRBV19; a weak D match, TRBD1 (5 bases). The length of the CDR3 is 16 residues. Per the germline V gene, CDR1 is LNHDA and CDR2 is SQIVND (reference sequence). The V end was cut by 1 base, the J end by 2 bases, with 14 bases between. The CDR3 here is CASSIAGVGLNTEAFF. CDR3 sequence (DNA): TGTGCCAGTAGTATAGCGGGGGTTGGGCTTAACACTGAAGCTTTCTTT.

The rearrangement uses TRBV19 and TRBJ2-5, with D tentatively TRBD1 (6 bases). V lost 8 bases to trimming and J lost 2 bases, with 9 bases between them. The CDR3 totals 12 residues. Germline lookup yields CDR1 LNHDA and CDR2 SQIVND (reference sequence). CDR3 in DNA: TGTGCCAGTCAGGACAGACAAGAGACCCAGTACTTC. Translation gives CASQDRQETQYF. Based on the CDR3 plus reference TRBV19 and TRBJ2-5, the full variable domain is DGGITQSPKYLFRKEGQNVTLSCEQNLNHDAMYWYRQDPGQGLRLIYYSQIVNDFQKGDIAEGYSVSREKKESFPLTVTSAQKNPTAFYLCASQDRQETQYFGPGTRLLVL.

The CDR3 DNA reads TGTGCCAGCAGTCTAGGGGGTGGGCCCGCGAACACTGAAGCTTTCTTT. This translates into CASSLGGGPANTEAFF. The chain joins TRBV27 to TRBJ1-1; weak D call: TRBD1 (6 bases). Between the trimmed V and J ends, which lost 5 bases and 1 base, there was a span of 17 bases. CDR3 size: 16 residues. Per germline, CDR1 MNHEY and CDR2 SMNVEV (reference sequence).

The chain combines TRBV5-4 with TRBJ2-3, with 9 bases fitting TRBD2. This CDR3 comprises 15 residues. Germline loops: CDR1 SGHNT, CDR2 YYREEE (reference sequence). V was clipped by 0 bases and J by 4 bases; unmatched bases: 3. CDR3: CASSLVLAGSDTQYF. The CDR3 coding sequence is TGTGCCAGCAGCTTGGTCCTAGCGGGATCAGATACGCAGTATTTT.

This chain links TRBV27 with TRBJ1-2, with TRBD1 as a possible D gene (5 bases). The CDR3 length is 13 residues. The germline V gene has CDR1 MNHEY and CDR2 SMNVEV (reference sequence). V lost 6 bases and J 7 bases, leaving 15 bases between the germline ends. In nucleotides, the CDR3 is TGTGCCAGCAGCTCCGAGGCTGGGGGTGGCTACACCTTC. This gives the protein CASSSEAGGGYTF.

The chain joins TRBV28 to TRBJ1-1; D is ambiguous. The CDR3 totals 17 residues. Looked up from germline, CDR1 is MDHEN and CDR2 is SYDVKM. Trimming took off 6 bases at V and 5 bases at J, with 25 bases between the two ends. For the CDR3, the DNA is TGTGCCAGCAGGAGATTAGTGTTTCGGGCTCCGAAGACTGAAGCTTTCTTT. Protein product: CASRRLVFRAPKTEAFF. The whole variable domain, filled in from reference TRBV28 and TRBJ1-1, reads DVKVTQSSRYLVKRTGEKVFLECVQDMDHENMFWYRQDPGLGLRLIYFSYDVKMKEKGDIPEGYSVSREKKERFSLILESASTNQTSMYLCASRRLVFRAPKTEAFFGQGTRLTVV.